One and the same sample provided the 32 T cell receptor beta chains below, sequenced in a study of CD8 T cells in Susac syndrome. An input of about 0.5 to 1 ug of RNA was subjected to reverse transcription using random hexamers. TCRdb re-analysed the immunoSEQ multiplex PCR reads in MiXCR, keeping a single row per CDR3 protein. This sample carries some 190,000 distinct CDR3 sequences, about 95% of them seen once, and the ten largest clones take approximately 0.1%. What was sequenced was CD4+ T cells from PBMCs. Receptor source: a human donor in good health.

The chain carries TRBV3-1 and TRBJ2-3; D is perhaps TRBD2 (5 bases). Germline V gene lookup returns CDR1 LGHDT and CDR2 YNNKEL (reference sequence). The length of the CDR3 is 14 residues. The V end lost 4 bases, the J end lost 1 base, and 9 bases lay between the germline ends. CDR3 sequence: CASSRGLRTDTQYF. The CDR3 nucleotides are TGTGCCAGCAGCCGAGGACTGCGCACAGATACGCAGTATTTT.

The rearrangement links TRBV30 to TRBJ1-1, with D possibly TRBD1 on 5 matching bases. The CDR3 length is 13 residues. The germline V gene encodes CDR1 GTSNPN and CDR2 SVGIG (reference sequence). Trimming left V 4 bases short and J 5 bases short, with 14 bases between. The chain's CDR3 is CAWTPGTGTEAFF. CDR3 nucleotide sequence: TGTGCCTGGACCCCAGGGACGGGAACTGAAGCTTTCTTT.

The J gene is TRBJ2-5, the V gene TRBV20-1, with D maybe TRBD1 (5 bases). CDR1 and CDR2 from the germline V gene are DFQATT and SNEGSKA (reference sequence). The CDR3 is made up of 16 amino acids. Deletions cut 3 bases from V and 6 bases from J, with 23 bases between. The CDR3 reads CSASPPSETVGKTQYF. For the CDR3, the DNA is TGCAGTGCTAGTCCGCCCAGTGAGACAGTCGGAAAGACCCAGTACTTC.

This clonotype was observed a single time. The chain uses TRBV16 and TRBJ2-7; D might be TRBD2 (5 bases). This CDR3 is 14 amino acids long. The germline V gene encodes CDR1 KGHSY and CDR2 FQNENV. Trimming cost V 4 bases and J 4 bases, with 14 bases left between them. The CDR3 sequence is CASSRGSRQYEQYF. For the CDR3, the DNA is TGTGCCAGCAGCCGCGGGTCGCGGCAGTACGAGCAGTACTTC.

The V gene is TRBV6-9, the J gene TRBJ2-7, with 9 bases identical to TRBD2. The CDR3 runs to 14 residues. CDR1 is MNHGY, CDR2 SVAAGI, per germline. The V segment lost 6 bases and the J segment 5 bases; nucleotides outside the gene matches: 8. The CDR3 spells CASRTGGRADEQYF. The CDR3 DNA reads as TGTGCCAGCAGGACGGGCGGGAGGGCCGACGAGCAGTACTTC.

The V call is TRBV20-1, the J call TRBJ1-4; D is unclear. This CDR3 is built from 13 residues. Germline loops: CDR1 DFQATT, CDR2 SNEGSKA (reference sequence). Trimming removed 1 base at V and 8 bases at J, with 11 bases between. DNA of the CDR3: TGCAGTGCTAGAGGGCAGACGGGAGAAAAACTGTTTTTT. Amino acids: CSARGQTGEKLFF.

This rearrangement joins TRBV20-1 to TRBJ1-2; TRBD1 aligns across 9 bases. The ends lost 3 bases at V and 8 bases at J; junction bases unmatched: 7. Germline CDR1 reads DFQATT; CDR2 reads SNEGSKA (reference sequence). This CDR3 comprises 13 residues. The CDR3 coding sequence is TGCAGTGCTAGGGGACAGGGAAGGAACGGCTACACCTTC. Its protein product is CSARGQGRNGYTF.

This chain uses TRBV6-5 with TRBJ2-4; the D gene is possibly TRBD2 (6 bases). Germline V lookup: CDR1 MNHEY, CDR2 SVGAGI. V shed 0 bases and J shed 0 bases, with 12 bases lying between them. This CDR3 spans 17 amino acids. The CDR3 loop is CASSYSFSGLAKNIQYF. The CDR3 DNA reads TGTGCCAGCAGTTACTCATTTAGCGGTCTAGCCAAAAACATTCAGTACTTC.

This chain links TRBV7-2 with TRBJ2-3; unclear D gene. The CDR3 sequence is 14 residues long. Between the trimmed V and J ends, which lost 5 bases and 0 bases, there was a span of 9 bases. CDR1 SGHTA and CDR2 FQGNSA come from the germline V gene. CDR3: CASSRRISTDTQYF. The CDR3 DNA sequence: TGTGCCAGCAGCCGTCGAATAAGCACAGATACGCAGTATTTT.

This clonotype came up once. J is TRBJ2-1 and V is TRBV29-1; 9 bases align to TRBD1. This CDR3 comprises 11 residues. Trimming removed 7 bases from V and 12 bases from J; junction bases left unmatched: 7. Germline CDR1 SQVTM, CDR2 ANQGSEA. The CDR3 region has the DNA TGCAGCGCCAGGGACAGGGCCGCGCAGTTCTTC. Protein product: CSARDRAAQFF.

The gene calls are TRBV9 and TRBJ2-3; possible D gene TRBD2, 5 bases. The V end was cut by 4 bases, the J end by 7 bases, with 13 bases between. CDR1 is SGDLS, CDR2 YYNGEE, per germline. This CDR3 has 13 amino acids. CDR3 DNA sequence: TGTGCCAGCAGCCTTCCGAGCGGAAATACGCAGTATTTT. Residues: CASSLPSGNTQYF.

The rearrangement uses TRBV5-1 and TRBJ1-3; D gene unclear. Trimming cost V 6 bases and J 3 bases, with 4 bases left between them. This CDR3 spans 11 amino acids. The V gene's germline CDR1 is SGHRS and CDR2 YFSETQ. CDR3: CASKVGNTIYF. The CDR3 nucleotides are TGCGCCAGCAAGGTTGGAAACACCATATATTTT.

The CDR3 is CASSVSRNTEAFF. The CDR3 nucleotides read TGTGCCAGCAGCGTAAGCAGGAACACTGAAGCTTTCTTT. The genes are TRBV9 and TRBJ1-1; D not resolved. The CDR3 sequence is 13 residues long. Germline V gene data show CDR1 as SGDLS and CDR2 as YYNGEE. V dropped 1 base and J dropped 1 base, with 5 bases sitting between them.

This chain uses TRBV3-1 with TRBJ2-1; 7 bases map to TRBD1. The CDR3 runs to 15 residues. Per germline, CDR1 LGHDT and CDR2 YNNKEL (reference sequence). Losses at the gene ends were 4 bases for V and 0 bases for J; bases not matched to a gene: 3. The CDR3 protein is CASSRSGGSYNEQFF. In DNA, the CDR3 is TGTGCCAGCAGCCGTTCAGGGGGCTCCTACAATGAGCAGTTCTTC.

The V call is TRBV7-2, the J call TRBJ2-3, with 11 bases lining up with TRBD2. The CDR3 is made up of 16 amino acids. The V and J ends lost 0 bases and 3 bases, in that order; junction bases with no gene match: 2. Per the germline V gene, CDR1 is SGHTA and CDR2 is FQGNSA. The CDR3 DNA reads TGTGCCAGCAGCTTAGCGGTAGCGGGAGGGACAGATACGCAGTATTTT. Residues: CASSLAVAGGTDTQYF.

The CDR3 region is CASSPNSGELFF. The CDR3 nucleotides are TGTGCCAGCAGCCCTAATTCCGGGGAGCTGTTTTTT. The chain has TRBV7-9 and TRBJ2-2, with D uncertain. This CDR3 is 12 amino acids long. The V end was cut by 5 bases, the J end by 6 bases, with 7 bases between. Germline values: CDR1 SEHNR, CDR2 FQNEAQ (reference sequence).

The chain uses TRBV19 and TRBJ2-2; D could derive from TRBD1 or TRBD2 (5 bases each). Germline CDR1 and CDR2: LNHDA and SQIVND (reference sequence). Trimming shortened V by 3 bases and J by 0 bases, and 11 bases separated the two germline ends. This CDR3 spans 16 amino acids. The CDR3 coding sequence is TGTGCCAGTAGTATGTTGGGGGACGCGAACACCGGGGAGCTGTTTTTT. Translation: CASSMLGDANTGELFF.

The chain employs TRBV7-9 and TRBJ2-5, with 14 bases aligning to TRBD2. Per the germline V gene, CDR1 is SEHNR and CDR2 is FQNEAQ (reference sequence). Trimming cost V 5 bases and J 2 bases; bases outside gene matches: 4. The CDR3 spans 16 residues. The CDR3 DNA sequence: TGTGCCAGCAGCCCACGACTAGCGGGAGGGCAAGAGACCCAGTACTTC. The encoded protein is CASSPRLAGGQETQYF.

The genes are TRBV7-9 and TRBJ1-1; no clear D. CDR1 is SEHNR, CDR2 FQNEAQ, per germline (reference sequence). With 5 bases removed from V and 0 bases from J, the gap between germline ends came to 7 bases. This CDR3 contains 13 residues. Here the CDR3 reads CASSPNMNTEAFF. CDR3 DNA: TGTGCCAGCAGCCCCAACATGAACACTGAAGCTTTCTTT.

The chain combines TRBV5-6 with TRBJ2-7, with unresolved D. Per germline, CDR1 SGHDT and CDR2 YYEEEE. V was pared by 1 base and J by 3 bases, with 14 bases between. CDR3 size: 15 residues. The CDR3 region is CASSLWPGRVYEQYF. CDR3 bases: TGTGCCAGCAGCTTGTGGCCGGGTCGAGTCTACGAGCAGTACTTC.

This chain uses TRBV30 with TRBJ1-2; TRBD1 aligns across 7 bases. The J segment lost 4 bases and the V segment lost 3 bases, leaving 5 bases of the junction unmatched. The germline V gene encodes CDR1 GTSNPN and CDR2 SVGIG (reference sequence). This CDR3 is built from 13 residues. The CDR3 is CAWRTGVGYGYTF. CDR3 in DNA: TGTGCCTGGAGAACAGGGGTTGGCTATGGCTACACCTTC.

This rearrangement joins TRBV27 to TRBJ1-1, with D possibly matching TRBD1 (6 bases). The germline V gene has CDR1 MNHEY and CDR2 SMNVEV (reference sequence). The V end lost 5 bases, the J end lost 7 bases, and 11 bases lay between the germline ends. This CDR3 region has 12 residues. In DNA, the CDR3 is TGTGCCAGCAGTCCCAGGGGCGGTGAAGCTTTCTTT. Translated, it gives CASSPRGGEAFF.

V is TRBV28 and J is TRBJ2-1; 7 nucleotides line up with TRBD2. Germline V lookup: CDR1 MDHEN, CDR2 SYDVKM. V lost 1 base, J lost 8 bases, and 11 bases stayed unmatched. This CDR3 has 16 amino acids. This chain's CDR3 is CASSLLGGRRYDEQFF. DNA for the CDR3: TGTGCCAGCAGTTTATTGGGCGGGAGAAGGTATGATGAGCAGTTCTTC.

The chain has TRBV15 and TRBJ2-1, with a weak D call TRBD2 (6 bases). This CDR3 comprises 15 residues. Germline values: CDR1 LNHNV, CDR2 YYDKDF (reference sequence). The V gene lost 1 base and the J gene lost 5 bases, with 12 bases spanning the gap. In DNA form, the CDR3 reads TGTGCCACCAGCAGAGGGGCGGGGTCAAACAATGAGCAGTTCTTC. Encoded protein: CATSRGAGSNNEQFF.

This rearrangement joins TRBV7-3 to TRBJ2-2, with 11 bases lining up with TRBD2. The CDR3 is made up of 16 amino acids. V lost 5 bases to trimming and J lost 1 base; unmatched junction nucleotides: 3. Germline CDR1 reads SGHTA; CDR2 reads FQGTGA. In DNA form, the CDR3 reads TGTGCCAGCAGCCGTACTAGCGGGGGGAACACCGGGGAGCTGTTTTTT. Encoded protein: CASSRTSGGNTGELFF.

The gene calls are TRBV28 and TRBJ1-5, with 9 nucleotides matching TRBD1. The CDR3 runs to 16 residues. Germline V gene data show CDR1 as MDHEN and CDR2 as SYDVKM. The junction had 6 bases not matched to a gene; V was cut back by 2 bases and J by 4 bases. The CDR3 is CASSLDLGQGNQPQHF. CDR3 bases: TGTGCCAGCAGTTTAGACCTAGGACAGGGGAATCAGCCCCAGCATTTT.

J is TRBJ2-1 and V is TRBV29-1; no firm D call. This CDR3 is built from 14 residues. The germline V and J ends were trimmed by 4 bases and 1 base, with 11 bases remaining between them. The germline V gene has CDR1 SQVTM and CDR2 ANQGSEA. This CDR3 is CSVGRSESYNEQFF. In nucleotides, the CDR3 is TGCAGCGTTGGTAGGTCGGAATCCTACAATGAGCAGTTCTTC.

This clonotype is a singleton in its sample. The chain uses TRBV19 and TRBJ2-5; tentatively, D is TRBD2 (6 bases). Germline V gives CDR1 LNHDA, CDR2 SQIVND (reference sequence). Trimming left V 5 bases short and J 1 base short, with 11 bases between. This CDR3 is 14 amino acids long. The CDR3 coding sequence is TGTGCCAGTAGTGAGGCTAGCGTCCAAGAGACCCAGTACTTC. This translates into CASSEASVQETQYF.

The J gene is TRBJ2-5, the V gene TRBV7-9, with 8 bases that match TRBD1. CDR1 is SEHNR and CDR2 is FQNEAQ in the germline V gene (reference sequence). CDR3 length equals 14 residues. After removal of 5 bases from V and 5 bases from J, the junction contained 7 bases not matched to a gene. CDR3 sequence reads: CASSDRQGRETQYF. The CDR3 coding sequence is TGTGCCAGCAGCGATCGACAGGGGCGGGAGACCCAGTACTTC.

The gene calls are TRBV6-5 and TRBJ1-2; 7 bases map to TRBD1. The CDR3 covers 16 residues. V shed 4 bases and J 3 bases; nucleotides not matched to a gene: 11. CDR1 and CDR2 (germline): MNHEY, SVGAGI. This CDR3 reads CASSSLSWDRHYGYTF. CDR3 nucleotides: TGTGCCAGCAGTTCCTTGTCCTGGGACAGACACTATGGCTACACCTTC.

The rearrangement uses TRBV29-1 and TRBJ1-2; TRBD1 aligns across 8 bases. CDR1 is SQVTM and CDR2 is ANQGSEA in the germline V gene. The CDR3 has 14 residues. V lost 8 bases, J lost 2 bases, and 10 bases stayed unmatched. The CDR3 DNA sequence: TGCAGCTTCTCGGGAGGACAGGGAAACTATGGCTACACCTTC. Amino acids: CSFSGGQGNYGYTF.

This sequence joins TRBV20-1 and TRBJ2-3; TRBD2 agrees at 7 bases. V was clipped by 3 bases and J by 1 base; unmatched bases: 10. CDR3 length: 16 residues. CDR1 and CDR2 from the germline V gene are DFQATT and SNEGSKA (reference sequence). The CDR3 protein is CSASSLAELRTDTQYF. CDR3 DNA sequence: TGCAGTGCTAGCAGCCTAGCGGAGCTCCGCACAGATACGCAGTATTTT.